These T cell receptor beta chains were read from a single sample in a study of regulatory T cells in long-lasting Graves disease. TCRdb independently ran MiXCR on the multiplex PCR reads; one entry per CDR3 protein. The sample has 350,000 to 500,000 distinct CDR3 sequences, approximately 22% seen once. The sample consisted of peripheral blood mononuclear cells (PBMCs), taken when the disease was refractory, from a patient treated with antithyroid drugs. These receptors all come from a female donor with Graves disease. CDR3s include the opening cysteine and the closing phenylalanine or tryptophan. D genes are given only for firm matches. Expanded clones get a size class; other rows say once, few or many, or leave the size out.

v_call,j_call,clone_size,d_call,cdr3_aa,cdr3_nt
TRBV7-9,TRBJ1-2,NA,NA,CASGLVGTNYGYTF,TGTGCCAGCGGCTTAGTAGGAACTAACTATGGCTACACCTTC
TRBV5-1,TRBJ2-7,many,TRBD1,CASSGGQGMTYEQYF,TGCGCCAGCAGCGGCGGACAGGGGATGACCTACGAGCAGTACTTC
TRBV15,TRBJ2-6,NA,NA,CATSIGFSGANVLTF,TGTGCCACCAGCATCGGGTTCTCTGGGGCCAACGTCCTGACTTTC
TRBV20-1,TRBJ2-5,few,NA,CSARDLGSETQYF,TGCAGTGCTAGAGATTTGGGGTCCGAGACCCAGTACTTC
TRBV27,TRBJ1-1,many,NA,CATQLGAEAFF,TGTGCCACACAATTAGGTGCTGAAGCTTTCTTT
TRBV19,TRBJ1-5,few,NA,CASSMGNQPQHF,TGTGCCAGTAGTATGGGCAATCAGCCCCAGCATTTT
TRBV6-1,TRBJ2-3,NA,NA,CASTSFSSTDTQYF,TGTGCCAGCACGAGCTTCTCTAGCACAGATACGCAGTATTTT
TRBV4-2,TRBJ2-7,NA,NA,CASSQDFDYEQYF,TGTGCCAGCAGCCAAGATTTTGACTACGAGCAGTACTTC
TRBV28,TRBJ1-1,many,NA,CASSFPPRSSMNTEAFF,TGTGCCAGCAGTTTCCCCCCGAGGTCTTCGATGAACACTGAAGCTTTCTTT
TRBV24-1,TRBJ2-7,many,NA,CATSDQPRGEQYF,TGTGCCACCAGTGATCAGCCTAGGGGGGAGCAGTACTTC
TRBV5-6,TRBJ1-5,NA,NA,CASSLGSGNSQPQHF,TGTGCCAGCAGCTTGGGTTCAGGCAACAGTCAGCCCCAGCATTTT
TRBV28,TRBJ2-2,many,TRBD1,CASRETGPGELFF,TGTGCCAGCAGGGAGACAGGGCCGGGGGAGCTGTTTTTT
TRBV27,TRBJ2-1,few,TRBD2,CASSAIGLAIYNEQFF,TGTGCCAGCAGCGCTATCGGACTAGCTATTTACAATGAGCAGTTCTTC
TRBV7-2,TRBJ2-3,NA,TRBD1,CASILQGGGTDTQYF,TGTGCCAGCATCCTACAGGGGGGAGGCACAGATACGCAGTATTTT
TRBV27,TRBJ1-2,many,TRBD1,CASSPGQVGNYGYTF,TGTGCCAGCAGTCCAGGACAGGTGGGGAACTATGGCTACACCTTC
TRBV5-1,TRBJ2-1,NA,NA,CASSRRSESSYNEQFF,TGCGCCAGCAGCAGGAGGAGCGAGAGCTCCTACAATGAGCAGTTCTTC
TRBV20-1,TRBJ2-2,few,NA,CSAPRRGTGGRMFF,TGCAGTGCTCCACGGAGGGGGACCGGGGGGAGAATGTTTTTT
TRBV27,TRBJ1-5,many,NA,CASSSFDAGLVNQPQHF,TGTGCCAGCAGTTCATTCGACGCTGGCCTAGTGAATCAGCCCCAGCATTTT
TRBV10-3,TRBJ2-2,NA,NA,CAIRGTSSANSNTGELFF,TGTGCCATCAGGGGGACGAGTAGCGCGAACTCGAACACCGGGGAGCTGTTTTTT
TRBV30,TRBJ1-3,few,NA,CAWSVDGSGNTTYF,TGTGCCTGGAGTGTTGATGGGTCCGGAAACACCACATATTTT
TRBV25-1,TRBJ2-5,NA,NA,CASSDLGRSGTQYF,TGTGCCAGCAGTGACCTCGGTCGCTCAGGGACCCAGTACTTC
TRBV5-6,TRBJ1-1,NA,NA,CASSFRGSQNTEAFF,TGTGCCAGCAGCTTTAGGGGCAGCCAGAACACTGAAGCTTTCTTT
TRBV27,TRBJ2-1,NA,TRBD2,CASSFQGRRASGSSYNEQFF,TGTGCCAGCAGTTTCCAAGGTCGCCGGGCTAGCGGAAGCTCCTACAATGAGCAGTTCTTC
TRBV13,TRBJ2-6,NA,NA,CASSLGLSGNYNVLTF,TGTGCCAGCAGCTTAGGTCTTTCGGGGAACTACAACGTCCTGACTTTC
TRBV6-1,TRBJ2-3,NA,NA,CASSPTRGGTDTQYF,TGTGCCAGCAGTCCCACGAGGGGGGGAACAGATACGCAGTATTTT
TRBV2,TRBJ2-3,few,TRBD1,CASSAKQGETDTQYF,TGTGCCAGCAGTGCCAAACAGGGGGAAACAGATACGCAGTATTTT
TRBV4-1,TRBJ2-5,NA,NA,CASLPRPGGETQYF,TGCGCCAGCCTTCCCCGTCCTGGGGGAGAGACCCAGTACTTC
TRBV12-3/TRBV12-4,TRBJ1-5,NA,TRBD1,CASSSGGTQGQPQHF,TGTGCCAGCAGCTCAGGGGGGACCCAGGGCCAGCCCCAGCATTTT
TRBV12-3/TRBV12-4,TRBJ2-7,many,NA,CASSPGRRFGIDEQYF,TGTGCCAGCAGTCCAGGGCGCAGGTTCGGTATCGACGAGCAGTACTTC
TRBV4-1,TRBJ1-5,NA,NA,CTSSQVAGQPQHF,TGCACCAGCAGCCAAGTGGCTGGGCAGCCCCAGCATTTT
TRBV5-1,TRBJ1-4,many,NA,CASSLYGADEKLFF,TGCGCCAGCAGCTTGTACGGAGCAGATGAAAAACTGTTTTTT
TRBV28,TRBJ2-5,many,TRBD2,CASSVGVELTSGAQETQYF,TGTGCCAGCAGTGTTGGGGTTGAATTGACTAGCGGGGCTCAAGAGACCCAGTACTTC
TRBV19,TRBJ1-2,NA,TRBD1,CASSFTGTVYGYTF,TGTGCCAGCTCCTTCACCGGGACAGTCTATGGCTACACCTTC
TRBV12-3/TRBV12-4,TRBJ1-1,NA,NA,CASRISLGGDTEAFF,TGTGCCAGCAGGATAAGTCTGGGGGGGGACACTGAAGCTTTCTTT
TRBV29-1,TRBJ2-5,many,NA,CSGGGFKGSQETQYF,TGCAGCGGTGGAGGGTTTAAGGGCAGTCAAGAGACCCAGTACTTC
TRBV12-3/TRBV12-4,TRBJ2-7,NA,NA,CASSSGGPPSYEQYF,TGTGCCAGCAGTTCGGGGGGCCCACCTTCCTACGAGCAGTACTTC
TRBV28,TRBJ1-5,many,NA,CASSGGTGDQPQHF,TGTGCCAGCAGTGGTGGAACGGGGGATCAGCCCCAGCATTTT
TRBV28,TRBJ2-7,many,TRBD1,CASSLSGGFYEQYF,TGTGCCAGCAGTTTATCAGGGGGCTTTTACGAGCAGTACTTC
TRBV7-3,TRBJ1-2,many,NA,CASSLRGGPSPANGYTF,TGTGCCAGCAGCCTTCGGGGAGGGCCCTCCCCAGCGAATGGCTACACCTTC
TRBV6-5,TRBJ1-2,many,NA,CASSFLGDGYTF,TGTGCCAGCAGTTTTCTAGGGGATGGCTACACCTTC
TRBV5-6,TRBJ1-1,few,TRBD1,CASSRDYRGTEAFF,TGTGCCAGCAGCCGCGACTACAGGGGTACTGAAGCTTTCTTT
TRBV18,TRBJ1-2,few,NA,CASSPSGLSRGNGYTF,TGTGCCAGCTCACCAAGCGGGCTTTCGCGGGGGAATGGCTACACCTTC
TRBV28,TRBJ2-7,NA,NA,CASSFRGSPRQYF,TGTGCCAGCAGTTTCCGGGGTTCGCCTCGGCAGTACTTC
TRBV20-1,TRBJ2-7,many,TRBD2,CSARTSGRDEQYF,TGCAGTGCACGGACTAGCGGGAGGGACGAGCAGTACTTC
TRBV15,TRBJ1-4,NA,TRBD1,CATSTGTGGVEKLFF,TGTGCCACCAGCACTGGGACAGGGGGAGTTGAAAAACTGTTTTTT
TRBV10-3,TRBJ2-5,many,NA,CAISESGGGVETQYF,TGTGCCATCAGTGAGTCGGGTGGAGGAGTGGAGACCCAGTACTTC
TRBV28,TRBJ2-7,many,NA,CASLGLLTYEQYF,TGTGCCAGCCTGGGACTCCTCACTTACGAGCAGTACTTC
TRBV5-5,TRBJ2-2,few,NA,CASSLSGLGELFF,TGTGCCAGCAGCTTGTCCGGGCTGGGGGAGCTGTTTTTT